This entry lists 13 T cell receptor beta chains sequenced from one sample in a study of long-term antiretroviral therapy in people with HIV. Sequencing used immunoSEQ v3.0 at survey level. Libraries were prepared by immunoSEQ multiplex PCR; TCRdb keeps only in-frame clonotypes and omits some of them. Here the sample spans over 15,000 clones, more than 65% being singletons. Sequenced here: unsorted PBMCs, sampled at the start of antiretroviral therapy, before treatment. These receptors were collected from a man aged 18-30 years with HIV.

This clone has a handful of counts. CDR3 protein: CASSLGTEYGYTF. The CDR3 coding sequence is TGTGCCAGCAGTTTAGGGACAGAGTATGGCTACACCTTC. This chain uses TRBV28 with TRBJ1-2, with 7 positions matching TRBD1. The V gene end was trimmed by 2 bases and the J gene end by 5 bases; junction bases not matched to a gene: 2. Per germline, CDR1 MDHEN and CDR2 SYDVKM. The CDR3 covers 13 residues.

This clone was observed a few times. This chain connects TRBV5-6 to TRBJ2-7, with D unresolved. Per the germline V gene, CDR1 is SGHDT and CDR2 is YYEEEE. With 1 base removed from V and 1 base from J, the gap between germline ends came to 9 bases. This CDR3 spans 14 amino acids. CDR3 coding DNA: TGTGCCAGCAGCTTGTTTACCCGATCCTACGAGCAGTACTTC. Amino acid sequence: CASSLFTRSYEQYF.

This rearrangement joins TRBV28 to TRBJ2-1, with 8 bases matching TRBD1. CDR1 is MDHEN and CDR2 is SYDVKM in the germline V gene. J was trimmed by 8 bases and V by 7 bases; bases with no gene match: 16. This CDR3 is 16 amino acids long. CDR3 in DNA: TGTGCCAGCAAACCACCCGGGACAGGAAGGGTCCATGAGCAGTTCTTC. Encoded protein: CASKPPGTGRVHEQFF.

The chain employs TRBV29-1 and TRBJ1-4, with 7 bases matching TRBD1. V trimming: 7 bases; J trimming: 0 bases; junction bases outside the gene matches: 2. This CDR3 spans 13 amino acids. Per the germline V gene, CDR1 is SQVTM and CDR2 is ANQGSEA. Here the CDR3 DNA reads TGCAGCGGCCAGGGGGCAACTAATGAAAAACTGTTTTTT. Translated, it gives CSGQGATNEKLFF.

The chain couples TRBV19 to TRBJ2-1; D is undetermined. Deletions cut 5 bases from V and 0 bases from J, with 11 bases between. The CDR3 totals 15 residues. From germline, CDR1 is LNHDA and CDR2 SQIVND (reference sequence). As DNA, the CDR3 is TGTGCCAGTAGTCTCTTGTGGGGCTCCTACAATGAGCAGTTCTTC. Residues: CASSLLWGSYNEQFF.

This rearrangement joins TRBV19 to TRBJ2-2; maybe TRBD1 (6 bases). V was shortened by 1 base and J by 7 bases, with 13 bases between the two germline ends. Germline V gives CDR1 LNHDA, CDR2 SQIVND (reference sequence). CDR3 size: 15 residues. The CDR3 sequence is CASSIAPRGHGELFF. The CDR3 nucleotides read TGTGCCAGTAGTATAGCCCCCAGGGGCCACGGGGAGCTGTTTTTT.

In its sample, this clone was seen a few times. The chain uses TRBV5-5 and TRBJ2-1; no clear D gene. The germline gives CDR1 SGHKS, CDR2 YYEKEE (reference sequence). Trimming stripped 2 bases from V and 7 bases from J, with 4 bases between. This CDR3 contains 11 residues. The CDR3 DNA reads TGTGCCAGCAGCTTTTCGAATGAGCAGTTCTTC. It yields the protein CASSFSNEQFF.

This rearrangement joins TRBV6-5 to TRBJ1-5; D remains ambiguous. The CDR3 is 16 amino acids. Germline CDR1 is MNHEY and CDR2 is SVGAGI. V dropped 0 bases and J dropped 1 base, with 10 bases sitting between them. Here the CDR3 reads CASSYSAGQSNQPQHF. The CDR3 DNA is TGTGCCAGCAGTTACTCTGCAGGCCAGAGCAATCAGCCCCAGCATTTT.

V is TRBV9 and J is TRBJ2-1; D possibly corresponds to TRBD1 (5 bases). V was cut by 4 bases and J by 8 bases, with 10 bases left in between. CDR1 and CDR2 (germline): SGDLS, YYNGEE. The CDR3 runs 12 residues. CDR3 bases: TGTGCCAGCAGCATACAGGAGTATGAGCAGTTCTTC. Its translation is CASSIQEYEQFF. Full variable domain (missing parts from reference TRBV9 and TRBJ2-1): DSGVTQTPKHLITATGQRVTLRCSPRSGDLSVYWYQQSLDQGLQFLIQYYNGEERAKGNILERFSAQQFPDLHSELNLSSLELGDSALYFCASSIQEYEQFFGPGTRLTVL.

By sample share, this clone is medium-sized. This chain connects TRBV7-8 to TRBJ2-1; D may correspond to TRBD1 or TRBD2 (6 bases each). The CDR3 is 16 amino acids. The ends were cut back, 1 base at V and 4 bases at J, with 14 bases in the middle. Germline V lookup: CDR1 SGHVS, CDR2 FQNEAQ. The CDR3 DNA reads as TGTGCCAGCAGCTTAGGGGGGGCCTCAAAATACAATGAGCAGTTCTTC. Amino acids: CASSLGGASKYNEQFF.

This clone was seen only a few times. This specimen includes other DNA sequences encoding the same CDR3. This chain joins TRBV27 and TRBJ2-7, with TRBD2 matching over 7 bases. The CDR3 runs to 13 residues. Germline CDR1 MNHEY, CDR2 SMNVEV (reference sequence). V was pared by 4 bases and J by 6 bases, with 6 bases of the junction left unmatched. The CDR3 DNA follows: TGTGCCAGCAGTTCAACTAGCGCCGGCGAGCAGTACTTC. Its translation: CASSSTSAGEQYF.

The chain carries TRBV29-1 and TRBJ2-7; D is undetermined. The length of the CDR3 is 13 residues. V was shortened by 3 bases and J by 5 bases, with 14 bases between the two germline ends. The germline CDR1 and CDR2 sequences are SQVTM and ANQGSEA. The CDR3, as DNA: TGCAGCGTTGATGGGGTAGGGTGGGACGAGCAGTACTTC. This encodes CSVDGVGWDEQYF.

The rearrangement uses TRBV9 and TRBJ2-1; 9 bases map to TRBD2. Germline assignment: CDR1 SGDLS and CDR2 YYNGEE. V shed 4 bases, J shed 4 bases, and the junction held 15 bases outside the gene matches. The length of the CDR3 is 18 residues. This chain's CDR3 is CASSSEGVREGGYNEQFF. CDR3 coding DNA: TGTGCCAGCAGCTCCGAGGGTGTGCGGGAGGGGGGATACAATGAGCAGTTCTTC.